This T cell receptor (beta chain) originates from a study of shared clonotypes between healthy human individuals. Germline values: CDR1 SGHRS, CDR2 YFSETQ. This CDR3 spans 15 amino acids. V shed 4 bases and J 10 bases; nucleotides not matched to a gene: 14. TCRdb keeps only in-frame clones here, not all; method: immunoSEQ multiplex PCR. The sample has roughly 700,000 clones; around 72% are singletons. Sequenced material: memory CD4+ T cells sorted from blood. Subset meaning: CD45RA-negative fraction. The gene calls are TRBV5-1 and TRBJ2-7, with TRBD1 matching over 10 bases. This TCR came from a woman aged 30 to 39 in good health. CDR3 residues: CASSKTGTGALFQYF. DNA of the CDR3: TGCGCCAGCAGCAAAACCGGGACAGGGGCCCTTTTTCAGTACTTC.